The 18 T cell receptor beta chains below were found in one sample sequenced in a study of Graves' ophthalmopathy and Graves' hyperthyroidism. RNA transcripts yielded amplified TCR beta CDR3 regions. Second-round multiplex PCR came after first-round RT-PCR with HTBI primers. TCRdb independently ran MiXCR on the multiplex PCR reads; one entry per CDR3 protein. Here the sample spans approximately 480,000 distinct CDR3 sequences, roughly 14% being singletons. Sequencing used blood. Source of these receptors: a woman in her twenties or thirties with Graves' ophthalmopathy.

This clonotype was counted ten times or more. The chain is built from TRBV28 and TRBJ1-1; D not certain. Germline values: CDR1 MDHEN, CDR2 SYDVKM. The CDR3 runs to 16 residues. V gave up 2 bases and J gave up 1 base, with 14 bases separating them. In DNA, the CDR3 is TGTGCCAGCAGTTTAATCCCGGGCAAGAGGAACACTGAAGCTTTCTTT. This gives the protein CASSLIPGKRNTEAFF.

The sample holds many counts of this clonotype. The CDR3, as DNA: TGTGCCAGCAATGAGCGAAACACCGGGGAGCTGTTTTTT. Its protein is CASNERNTGELFF. This chain joins TRBV13 and TRBJ2-2; D gene ambiguous. The CDR3 contains 13 residues. Germline loops: CDR1 PRHDT, CDR2 FYEKMQ (reference sequence). Trimming pared 7 bases from V and 2 bases from J, leaving 8 bases between.

The gene calls are TRBV30 and TRBJ2-7; either TRBD1 or TRBD2 may fit D (5 bases each). V was cut by 0 bases and J by 1 base, with 22 bases left in between. This CDR3 comprises 18 residues. CDR1 and CDR2 (germline): GTSNPN, SVGIG (reference sequence). CDR3 coding DNA: TGTGCCTGGAGTGTAAGGTTAGGACGGGGCCGATTATCCTACGAGCAGTACTTC. Encoded protein: CAWSVRLGRGRLSYEQYF.

This clonotype was seen repeatedly, ten times or more. V usage is TRBV30 and J usage is TRBJ1-6; D gene unclear. V was shortened by 3 bases and J by 8 bases, with 5 bases between the two germline ends. The CDR3 length is 11 residues. Germline loops: CDR1 GTSNPN, CDR2 SVGIG (reference sequence). The CDR3 DNA is TGTGCCTGGAGCGTAGATTCACCCCTCCACTTT. This translates into CAWSVDSPLHF.

In this sample, this clonotype turned up many times. For the CDR3, the DNA is TGTGCCAGCGGATGGTACGAGCAGTACTTC. Encoded protein: CASGWYEQYF. The V call is TRBV27, the J call TRBJ2-7, with no clear D. Per the germline V gene, CDR1 is MNHEY and CDR2 is SMNVEV (reference sequence). Trimming shortened V by 8 bases and J by 4 bases, and 6 bases separated the two germline ends. The CDR3 consists of 10 residues.

In its sample, this clonotype was seen many times. This sequence joins TRBV9 and TRBJ1-2, with a possible D match to TRBD1 (6 bases). The V end was cut by 0 bases, the J end by 2 bases, with 11 bases between. The CDR3 runs to 15 residues. Germline V gene sequence: CDR1 SGDLS, CDR2 YYNGEE. The CDR3 bases are TGTGCCAGCAGCGTAGATATGACAGGCAACTATGGCTACACCTTC. Translated, it gives CASSVDMTGNYGYTF.

This clonotype was detected ten times or more. The rearrangement joins TRBV2 to TRBJ2-5; D not resolved. Trimming took 4 bases from V and 5 from J, leaving 11 bases between them. The CDR3 contains 13 residues. From germline, CDR1 is SNHLY and CDR2 FYNNEI. CDR3 nucleotides: TGTGCCAGCAGTGGCGCCGGGCGGGAGACCCAGTACTTC. This codes for CASSGAGRETQYF.

This clonotype has just a few counts. The chain employs TRBV7-2 and TRBJ1-6, with D perhaps matching TRBD1 (5 bases). Germline values: CDR1 SGHTA, CDR2 FQGNSA. The CDR3 length is 17 residues. Trimming pared 6 bases from V and 0 bases from J, leaving 15 bases between. CDR3 DNA sequence: TGTGCCAGCAGGCCCTTCGGGGCGAGCTCCTATAATTCACCCCTCCACTTT. Translation gives CASRPFGASSYNSPLHF.

This clonotype has at least ten counts. The CDR3 here is CASSLLGAGDSPLHF. The CDR3 DNA sequence: TGTGCCAGCAGTTTATTGGGGGCGGGTGATTCACCCCTCCACTTT. This sequence joins TRBV12-3 or TRBV12-4 and TRBJ1-6, with D perhaps matching TRBD1 (6 bases). There are 15 residues in the CDR3. V was pared by 2 bases and J by 8 bases, with 13 bases between.

The sample holds many counts of this clonotype. J is TRBJ2-5 and V is TRBV6-1, with D tentatively TRBD2 (5 bases). CDR1 MNHNS and CDR2 SASEGT come from the germline V gene. Trimming took off 10 bases at V and 1 base at J, with 10 bases between the two ends. CDR3 length: 12 amino acids. The CDR3 DNA reads as TGTGCCACGAGGGCGATCCAAGAGACCCAGTACTTC. Translation: CATRAIQETQYF.

This clonotype was detected ten times or more. The CDR3 nucleotides are TGTGCCAGTATTTGGGAACCGCACCCCTACGAGCAGTACTTC. Translated: CASIWEPHPYEQYF. The chain joins TRBV19 to TRBJ2-7; D unresolved. CDR3 length: 14 amino acids. Trimming took off 7 bases at V and 2 bases at J, with 15 bases between the two ends. The germline CDR1 and CDR2 sequences are LNHDA and SQIVND (reference sequence).

This clonotype has a count of ten or more. V is TRBV9 and J is TRBJ2-6; 7 nucleotides line up with TRBD2. The CDR3 sequence is 19 residues long. Trimming took 2 bases from V and 0 from J; bases not matched to a gene: 11. From germline, CDR1 is SGDLS and CDR2 YYNGEE. In DNA, the CDR3 is TGTGCCAGCAGCGTTTCGTGGGGGGGAACCAGCTCTGGGGCCAACGTCCTGACTTTC. Its translation is CASSVSWGGTSSGANVLTF.

This rearrangement joins TRBV30 to TRBJ2-2; D is possibly TRBD2 (6 bases). The germline gives CDR1 GTSNPN, CDR2 SVGIG (reference sequence). Trimming took 5 bases from V and 0 from J, leaving 13 bases between them. CDR3 size: 15 residues. CDR3 DNA: TGTGCCTGGTGCGGGGCTAACGCGAACACCGGGGAGCTGTTTTTT. Protein product: CAWCGANANTGELFF.

This clonotype was observed at least ten times. The V call is TRBV6-8, the J call TRBJ1-1; D is undetermined. V was shortened by 6 bases and J by 1 base, with 15 bases between the two germline ends. In germline, CDR1 is MNHGY, CDR2 SAAAGT. There are 15 residues in the CDR3. The CDR3 protein is CASSYRARRNTEAFF. The CDR3 DNA reads TGTGCCAGCAGCTACCGGGCCCGGAGGAACACTGAAGCTTTCTTT.

In its sample, this clonotype was seen a few times. The chain combines TRBV28 with TRBJ2-7; no firm D call. Trimming took 2 bases from V and 0 from J, leaving 8 bases between them. The germline gives CDR1 MDHEN, CDR2 SYDVKM. CDR3 length: 14 amino acids. DNA for the CDR3: TGTGCCAGCAGTTTACCACCCCCCTCCTACGAGCAGTACTTC. Translated, it gives CASSLPPPSYEQYF.

This clonotype was picked up many times. The chain joins TRBV12-3 or TRBV12-4 to TRBJ1-2; 7 bases are shared with TRBD1. This CDR3 contains 14 residues. V gave up 4 bases and J gave up 8 bases; unmatched junction bases: 10. In nucleotides, the CDR3 is TGTGCCAGCAGTTCACGCGAGGGGGCGCAGGGCTACACCTTC. This sequence encodes CASSSREGAQGYTF.

This clonotype was observed at least ten times. This rearrangement joins TRBV5-1 to TRBJ1-5; perhaps TRBD1 as D (5 bases). Deletions cut 4 bases from V and 7 bases from J, with 12 bases between. This CDR3 has 13 residues. Germline CDR1 is SGHRS and CDR2 is YFSETQ. The CDR3 protein is CASSPDWGQPQHF. DNA of the CDR3: TGCGCCAGCAGCCCCGATTGGGGCCAGCCCCAGCATTTT.

This sequence joins TRBV6-2 or TRBV6-3 and TRBJ2-7; D is perhaps TRBD1 (5 bases). The V end lost 7 bases, the J end lost 2 bases, and 9 bases lay between the germline ends. The CDR3 totals 12 residues. CDR1 MNHEY and CDR2 SVGEGT come from the germline V gene. CDR3 amino acids: CASTARAYEQYF. The CDR3 bases are TGTGCCAGCACGGCCAGGGCCTACGAGCAGTACTTC.